This TCR beta chain was observed in a study of CD8 T cells in ankylosing spondylitis. MiXCR, run by TCRdb on the 5' RACE reads, gives a single entry per CDR3 protein. The data hold about 360,000 distinct CDR3 sequences, with approximately 15% observed a single time. CDR3 length: 14 amino acids. The J segment lost 5 bases and the V segment lost 8 bases, leaving 8 bases of the junction unmatched. The chain carries TRBV12-3 or TRBV12-4 and TRBJ2-5; 10 bases map to TRBD2. The sample consisted of blood, either unsorted or a sorted T cell fraction (not recorded which). This TCR was sampled from a male donor with ankylosing spondylitis or in good health (not recorded which). DNA of the CDR3: TGTGCCAGCGGAAGCGGGGGGGCCAGGGAGACCCAGTACTTC. Amino acids: CASGSGGARETQYF.